This TCR beta chain was captured in a study of neurological immune-mediated disorders. Study results and limitations: HTLV-1-associated myelopathy showed the most TCR clonal expansion; multiple sclerosis the least, below healthy controls.

The CDR3 loop spans 14 amino acids. Germline V CDR1 and CDR2: SGHDT, YYEEEE. The ends were cut back, 6 bases at V and 5 bases at J, with 17 bases in the middle. Synthesis of cDNA was performed by 5'RACE using 10-nucleotide random UMIs. Over 180 million TCR-beta sequences (from 15-18 subjects) were yielded by each sequencing run. Each CDR3 protein gets one entry after TCRdb re-called the 5' RACE reads with MiXCR. The table shows more than 45,000 distinct CDR3 sequences, with 2% to 2.5% occurring only once. This clonotype was detected ten times or more. Its antigen is unknown. This rearrangement joins TRBV5-6 to TRBJ2-5; D may match TRBD1 or TRBD2 (6 bases each). Sequencing was done on a sample of PBMCs. The clonotype was recovered from a man between 50 and 59 years old with multiple sclerosis. CDR3 bases: TGTGCCAGCACCGATTCGGGGGCCGAGGAGACCCAGTACTTC. As protein: CASTDSGAEETQYF.